This TCR beta chain was recovered during a study of Graves' ophthalmopathy and Graves' hyperthyroidism. TCR beta CDR3 regions were amplified from RNA transcripts. HTBI primers were used in a first-round RT-PCR, which preceded a second-round multiplex PCR. TCRdb analysed the multiplex PCR reads with MiXCR anew, one entry per CDR3 protein. The table records some 520,000 distinct CDR3 sequences, around 15% of them present only once. This clonotype was seen ten or more times. Sequences were obtained from blood. The clonotype was recovered from a woman under 40 with Graves' ophthalmopathy.

CDR3 loop: CASSSSRDRAYEQYF. The CDR3, as DNA: TGCGCCAGCAGCTCCTCCCGGGACAGGGCTTACGAGCAGTACTTC. The genes are TRBV5-1 and TRBJ2-7, with 9 positions matching TRBD1. CDR3 length: 15 amino acids. The germline CDR1 and CDR2 sequences are SGHRS and YFSETQ. V was pared by 3 bases and J by 4 bases, with 8 bases of the junction left unmatched.